This TCR beta chain was sequenced in a study of T cells after yellow fever vaccination. Study-wide findings and caveats: Just a small share of clonotypes turned up in the CD4 compartment as well as the CD8 compartment.

A note on this clonotype: Its specificity is unknown.

V lost 2 bases and J lost 0, with 10 bases in between. The CDR3 has 16 residues. CDR1 and CDR2 (germline): SGHTA, FQGTGA. TCRdb called the 5' RACE reads again in MiXCR, with one record for every CDR3 protein. The sample contains 400,000 or so distinct CDR3 sequences, roughly 20% of which appear only once. This TCR was recovered from a man aged 18 to 29 who received the YFV17D yellow fever vaccine. This rearrangement joins TRBV7-3 to TRBJ2-2; tentatively, D is TRBD1 (6 bases). The source material was PBMCs, sampled before the yellow fever booster vaccination. The CDR3 bases are TGTGCCAGCAGCTTATTGGGGACATCGAACACCGGGGAGCTGTTTTTT. Translating gives CASSLLGTSNTGELFF.